This T cell receptor (beta chain) was captured in a study of T-cell reconstitution after alpha-beta-depleted transplantation in children. Whole-study results and caveats: A year post-transplant, T-cell counts and diversity derived mostly from newly produced T cells. The study traced high day-60 TCRbeta diversity in some patients to surviving recipient T cells and thymic progenitors.

Using unique molecular identifiers, the investigators prepared the TCRbeta library. Using its own MiXCR run on the PCR reads, TCRdb lists one record per CDR3 protein. The sample records 250,000 to 300,000 distinct CDR3 sequences, 11% being singletons. This clonotype was detected ten times or more. Its antigen is as yet unknown. The length of the CDR3 is 17 residues. V was pared by 4 bases and J by 1 base, with 3 bases of the junction left unmatched. Germline assignment: CDR1 SGHRS and CDR2 YFSETQ. The origin of this receptor is a male patient between 2 and 10 years old who had a stem cell transplant for chronic granulomatous disease, so the T cells may come from the graft donor. The chain uses TRBV5-1 and TRBJ2-2; 14 bases line up with TRBD2. The source material was peripheral blood, sampled 180 days after TCRalphabeta/CD19-depleted stem cell transplant. The CDR3 DNA is TGCGCCAGCAGCATCGGACTAGCGGGAGGGAACACCGGGGAGCTGTTTTTT. Protein product: CASSIGLAGGNTGELFF. The whole variable domain, remainder taken from reference TRBV5-1 and TRBJ2-2, is KAGVTQTPRYLIKTRGQQVTLSCSPISGHRSVSWYQQTPGQGLQFLFEYFSETQRNKGNFPGRFSGRQFSNSRSEMNVSTLELGDSALYLCASSIGLAGGNTGELFFGEGSRLTVL.